The 23 T cell receptor beta chains given below trace back to one sample, sequenced in a study of T cells after yellow fever vaccination. TCRdb ran MiXCR on the 5' RACE reads and lists one entry per CDR3 protein. The sample carries some 320,000 distinct CDR3 sequences, around 4.3% recorded once. The sample consisted of PBMCs, taken 15 days after the yellow fever booster vaccination. The receptors here all came from a man aged 18 to 30 who received the YFV17D yellow fever vaccine.

This clonotype was recorded at least ten times. This chain links TRBV20-1 with TRBJ1-5; D is perhaps TRBD1 (5 bases). The CDR3 covers 15 residues. V lost 1 base and J lost 5, with 15 bases in between. Germline V gene data show CDR1 as DFQATT and CDR2 as SNEGSKA (reference sequence). CDR3 sequence reads: CSARGRPGTYQPQHF. The CDR3 coding sequence is TGCAGTGCTAGAGGCCGACCGGGGACTTATCAGCCCCAGCATTTT.

This clonotype was recorded a few times. J is TRBJ1-3 and V is TRBV5-1; 8 bases line up with TRBD1. CDR1 SGHRS and CDR2 YFSETQ come from the germline V gene. V trimming: 4 bases; J trimming: 0 bases; junction bases outside the gene matches: 6. This CDR3 is 16 amino acids long. The CDR3 here is CASSVGQASSGNTIYF. The CDR3 DNA sequence: TGCGCCAGCAGCGTGGGACAGGCGAGCTCTGGAAACACCATATATTTT.

The rearrangement links TRBV21-1 to TRBJ1-6; the table gives TRBD1 as D, unverified against the DNA. TRBV21-1 is deemed a pseudogene. CDR3 length equals 17 residues. CDR3 residues: CASSKAPLRGDNSPLHF. The CDR3 region has the DNA TGTGCCAGCAGCAAAGCGCCACTTCGAGGGGATAATTCACCCCTCCACTTT.

This clonotype was counted many times. The CDR3 region is CATSDFTGRYGYTF. Here the CDR3 DNA reads TGTGCCACCAGTGATTTTACGGGGCGTTATGGCTACACCTTC. The chain couples TRBV24-1 to TRBJ1-2; tentatively, D is TRBD1 (5 bases). Trimming shortened V by 1 base and J by 5 bases, and 10 bases separated the two germline ends. This CDR3 region has 14 residues. Germline lookup yields CDR1 KGHDR and CDR2 SFDVKD.

A few counts support this clonotype. No conserved phenylalanine or tryptophan is present at the end of the CDR3, so a read error is the likely explanation. No DNA is shown, since the ends of the CDR3 on it are uncertain; the CDR3 is the one TCRdb lists. The rearrangement links TRBV5-5 to TRBJ1-2; TRBD1, the D gene given by the table, was not confirmed from the DNA. Germline V gene lookup returns CDR1 SGHKS and CDR2 YYEKEE (reference sequence). Termini included, the CDR3 measures 9 amino acids. CDR3 sequence reads: CASSLEGQE.

This clonotype has a count of ten or more. V usage is TRBV5-1 and J usage is TRBJ1-2, with 10 bases aligning to TRBD1. With V trimmed by 4 bases and J by 5 bases, 5 bases remained unmatched. Germline CDR1 reads SGHRS; CDR2 reads YFSETQ. CDR3 length: 14 residues. As DNA, the CDR3 is TGCGCCAGCAGCGCAGGGACAGGGGAATATGGCTACACCTTC. This sequence encodes CASSAGTGEYGYTF. The full variable domain, rest sourced from reference TRBV5-1 and TRBJ1-2, is KAGVTQTPRYLIKTRGQQVTLSCSPISGHRSVSWYQQTPGQGLQFLFEYFSETQRNKGNFPGRFSGRQFSNSRSEMNVSTLELGDSALYLCASSAGTGEYGYTFGSGTRLTVV.

On this clonotype itself: A read error may explain this, as a much larger clone is one base away. V is TRBV27 and J is TRBJ2-7; 7 bases line up with TRBD2. Germline V gene data show CDR1 as MNHEY and CDR2 as SMNVEV (reference sequence). The CDR3 contains 12 residues. CDR3 in amino acids: CASGGEGYEHYF. CDR3 nucleotide sequence: TGTGCCAGCGGGGGGGAGGGCTACGAGCACTACTTC.

The table lists this clonotype with many counts. The genes are TRBV10-3 and TRBJ2-3, with TRBD2 identical over 11 bases. The CDR3 is 17 residues long. V shed 6 bases, J shed 0 bases, and the junction held 8 bases outside the gene matches. Germline CDR1 reads ENHRY; CDR2 reads SYGVKD. The CDR3 reads CAISGRRTSGSTDTQYF. In DNA form, the CDR3 reads TGTGCCATCAGCGGGAGGAGGACTAGCGGGAGCACAGATACGCAGTATTTT.

The chain combines TRBV6-6 with TRBJ2-7; 7 bases are a match to TRBD1. CDR3 length equals 14 residues. Germline trimming cut 4 bases from V and 1 base from J; bases unmatched to any gene: 4. Germline V gives CDR1 MNHNY, CDR2 SVGAGI (reference sequence). CDR3 protein: CASSSRQGSYEQYV. The CDR3 DNA follows: TGTGCCAGCAGTTCCCGACAGGGATCCTACGAGCAGTACGTC.

This clonotype was detected many times. V and J are TRBV7-3 and TRBJ1-6; D is undetermined. The V end was cut by 2 bases, the J end by 8 bases, with 7 bases between. The germline V gene encodes CDR1 SGHTA and CDR2 FQGTGA. This CDR3 is 13 amino acids long. CDR3 bases: TGTGCCAGCAGCTTATATAAAGATTCACCCCTCCACTTT. Translating it yields CASSLYKDSPLHF.

For this clonotype: One end of the junction does not line up with germline, which may come from a read error. The J gene is TRBJ2-1, the V gene TRBV20-1; 12 bases are a match to TRBD2. The CDR3 has 14 residues. Germline V CDR1 and CDR2: DFQATT, SNEGSKA (reference sequence). The CDR3 is CSARGLAGRYEQFF. The CDR3 region has the DNA TGCAGTGCGAGAGGACTAGCGGGGCGCTATGAGCAGTTCTTC.

This clonotype was seen only a few times. This sequence joins TRBV6-2 or TRBV6-3 and TRBJ1-5; no clear D gene. Trimming took 2 bases from V and 0 from J, leaving 8 bases between them. CDR1 and CDR2 (germline): MNHEY, SVGEGT. CDR3 size: 15 residues. The CDR3 reads CASSYDGYSNQPQHF. In nucleotides, the CDR3 is TGTGCCAGCAGTTACGACGGATATAGCAATCAGCCCCAGCATTTT.

V gene TRBV20-1 combines with J gene TRBJ1-2; D call uncertain. CDR1 is DFQATT and CDR2 is SNEGSKA in the germline V gene (reference sequence). This CDR3 region has 13 residues. V lost 0 bases and J 4 bases, leaving 9 bases between the germline ends. CDR3 protein: CSARDLSSYGYTF. CDR3 sequence (DNA): TGCAGTGCTAGAGATTTGTCCTCCTATGGCTACACCTTC.

This clonotype has a count of ten or more. V usage is TRBV27 and J usage is TRBJ2-5; 11 nucleotides match TRBD2. The V segment lost 0 bases and the J segment 5 bases; nucleotides outside the gene matches: 5. CDR1 is MNHEY, CDR2 SMNVEV, per germline (reference sequence). This CDR3 is 16 amino acids long. The CDR3 here is CASSLSVAGGSETQYF. The CDR3 region has the DNA TGTGCCAGCAGTTTATCGGTAGCGGGGGGGAGTGAGACCCAGTACTTC.

The rearrangement uses TRBV4-3 and TRBJ2-1, with 15 bases matching TRBD2. Germline V gives CDR1 LGHNA, CDR2 YSLEER. The V and J ends lost 4 bases and 7 bases, in that order; junction bases with no gene match: 5. CDR3 length equals 16 residues. The CDR3 loop is CASSRGLAGGQNEQFF. The CDR3 nucleotides read TGCGCCAGCAGCCGCGGACTAGCGGGGGGGCAAAATGAGCAGTTCTTC.

This clonotype was observed a handful of times. The chain recombines TRBV11-2 with TRBJ2-1; tentatively, D is TRBD1 (5 bases). CDR1 and CDR2 from the germline V gene are SGHAT and FQNNGV. V lost 4 bases and J 7 bases, leaving 14 bases between the germline ends. This CDR3 contains 14 residues. CDR3 loop: CASSSGRVGNEQFF. For the CDR3, the DNA is TGTGCCAGCAGCTCGGGCAGGGTTGGGAATGAGCAGTTCTTC.

This rearrangement joins TRBV6-5 to TRBJ1-3; no clear D. The V and J ends lost 0 bases and 2 bases respectively, with 11 bases between them. In germline, CDR1 is MNHEY, CDR2 SVGAGI. The CDR3 sequence is 16 residues long. The CDR3 sequence: CASSYSAARAGNTIYF. CDR3 sequence (DNA): TGTGCCAGCAGTTACTCCGCGGCCCGCGCTGGAAACACCATATATTTT.

Worth noting for this clonotype: This may be a read error, as it is one base from a much larger clone. The gene calls are TRBV6-5 and TRBJ1-1, with D maybe TRBD1 (6 bases). Trimming took off 4 bases at V and 1 base at J, with 19 bases between the two ends. The V gene's germline CDR1 is MNHEY and CDR2 SVGAGI. The length of the CDR3 is 17 residues. This chain's CDR3 is CASSFIVGAWENTEAFF. CDR3 bases: TGTGCCAGCAGTTTTATCGTGGGGGCATGGGAGAACACTGAAGCTTTCTTT.

This clonotype occurred many times. The chain links TRBV5-1 to TRBJ1-4, with D maybe TRBD1 (5 bases). Germline V gives CDR1 SGHRS, CDR2 YFSETQ. V lost 3 bases, J lost 3 bases, and 12 bases lay in between. This CDR3 is built from 15 residues. CDR3 region: CASSSQGTANEKLFF. Written as DNA, the CDR3 is TGCGCCAGCAGCTCTCAGGGTACAGCTAATGAAAAACTGTTTTTT. Supplemented by reference TRBV5-1 and TRBJ1-4, the full variable domain reads KAGVTQTPRYLIKTRGQQVTLSCSPISGHRSVSWYQQTPGQGLQFLFEYFSETQRNKGNFPGRFSGRQFSNSRSEMNVSTLELGDSALYLCASSSQGTANEKLFFGSGTQLSVL.

Of note for this clonotype: A much more abundant neighbour one base away suggests this may be a read error. This chain connects TRBV15 to TRBJ1-1; D might be TRBD1 (5 bases). Per germline, CDR1 LNHNV and CDR2 YYDKDF (reference sequence). This CDR3 contains 14 residues. Between the trimmed V and J ends, which lost 7 bases and 4 bases, there was a span of 16 bases. This CDR3 reads CATTRGAVGTEAFF. The CDR3 region has the DNA TGTGCCACCACCCGAGGGGCGGTGGGCACTGAAGCTTTCTTT.

There are many counts of this clonotype. The chain joins TRBV28 to TRBJ2-1, with TRBD2 matching 9 bases. The germline gives CDR1 MDHEN, CDR2 SYDVKM. This CDR3 has 16 amino acids. V shed 4 bases and J 2 bases; nucleotides not matched to a gene: 6. The CDR3, as DNA: TGTGCCAGCAGTTCTCTTAGCGGGGGAGCCTACAATGAGCAGTTCTTC. It yields the protein CASSSLSGGAYNEQFF.

V gene TRBV7-2 combines with J gene TRBJ2-7; D uncertain. From germline, CDR1 is SGHTA and CDR2 FQGNSA. Trimming left V 1 base short and J 7 bases short, with 8 bases between. This CDR3 spans 12 amino acids. CDR3 in DNA: TGTGCCAGCAGCTTAGATTCAGGAGAGCAGTACTTC. Its protein is CASSLDSGEQYF.

The CDR3 nucleotides are TGTGCCAGCAGTGACGTGGGGGCTTCGATCACTGAAGCTTTCTTT. This sequence encodes CASSDVGASITEAFF. This chain joins TRBV6-4 and TRBJ1-1; the D gene is possibly TRBD1 (6 bases). The CDR3 spans 15 residues. Germline assignment: CDR1 MRHNA and CDR2 SNTAGT. With 2 bases removed from V and 4 bases from J, the gap between germline ends came to 14 bases.